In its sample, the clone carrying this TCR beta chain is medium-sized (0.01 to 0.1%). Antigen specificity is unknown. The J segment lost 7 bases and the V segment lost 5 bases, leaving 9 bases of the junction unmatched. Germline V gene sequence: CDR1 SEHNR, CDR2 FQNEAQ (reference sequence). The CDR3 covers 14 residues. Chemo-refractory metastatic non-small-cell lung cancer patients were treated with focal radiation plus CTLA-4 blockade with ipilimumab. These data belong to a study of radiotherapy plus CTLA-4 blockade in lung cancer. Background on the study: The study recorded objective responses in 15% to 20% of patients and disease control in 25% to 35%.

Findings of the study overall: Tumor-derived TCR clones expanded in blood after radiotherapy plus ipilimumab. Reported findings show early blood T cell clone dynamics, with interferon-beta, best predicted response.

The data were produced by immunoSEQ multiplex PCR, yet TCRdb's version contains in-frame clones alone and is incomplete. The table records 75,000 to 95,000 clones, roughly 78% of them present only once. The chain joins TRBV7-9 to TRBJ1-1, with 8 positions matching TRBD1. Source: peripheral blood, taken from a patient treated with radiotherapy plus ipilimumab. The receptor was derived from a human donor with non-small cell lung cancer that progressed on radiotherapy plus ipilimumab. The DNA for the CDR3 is TGTGCCAGCAGCGCCAGGACAGGGAAGAGTGAAGCTTTCTTT. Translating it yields CASSARTGKSEAFF.